The rows below give T cell receptor beta chains drawn from one sample of a study of cytomegalovirus exposure and HLA in healthy donors. Measured with immunoSEQ multiplex PCR; TCRdb has only the in-frame clones, and not every one. This sample has 130,000 or so clones, with about 80% found just once. The sequenced sample was PBMCs. These TCRs come from a woman aged 40 to 50 in good health and CMV-seronegative. Both conserved end residues are part of each CDR3. D genes are given only for firm matches. Only part of the rows carry a size: once, few, many, or a class if the clone is expanded.

TRBV5-5	few	TRBJ1-5	NA	TGTGCCAGCAGCTTGGGGGACTTGATAGCCCAGCCCCAGCATTTT	CASSLGDLIAQPQHF
TRBV7-3	NA	TRBJ1-2	TRBD1	TGTGCCAGCAGCCAAGCGGGACAGGGGAACTATGGCTACACCTTC	CASSQAGQGNYGYTF
TRBV7-9	NA	TRBJ1-2	NA	TGTGCCAGCAGCTCGGGATTTTGTGGCTACACCTTC	CASSSGFCGYTF
TRBV4-3	NA	TRBJ2-2	NA	TGCGCCAGCAGCCAAATTCGACTATTAGACGCCGGGGAGCTGTTTTTT	CASSQIRLLDAGELFF
TRBV14	NA	TRBJ2-7	TRBD1	TGTGCCAGCAGCCGTACAGGGGGCTACGAGCAGTACTTC	CASSRTGGYEQYF
TRBV5-1	NA	TRBJ2-7	TRBD1	TGCGCCAGCAGAATTGGGACAGGGGTCGGGGAGCAGTACTTC	CASRIGTGVGEQYF
TRBV7-2	NA	TRBJ2-7	NA	TGTGCCAGCAGTTCATACGGCTCCTACGAGCAGTACTTC	CASSSYGSYEQYF
TRBV13	NA	TRBJ1-4	TRBD1	TGTGCCAGCAGCTGGGGACAGGTTGGTGAAAAACTGTTTTTT	CASSWGQVGEKLFF
TRBV19	NA	TRBJ2-7	NA	TGTGCCAGTAGTATTTCGGGATACGAGCAGTACTTC	CASSISGYEQYF
TRBV10-3	NA	TRBJ2-2	NA	TGTGCCAGCGGGAAAGGCGACACCGGGGAGCTGTTTTTT	CASGKGDTGELFF